This passage covers 30 T cell receptor beta chains from one sample sequenced in a study of T-cell reconstitution after alpha-beta-depleted transplantation in children. For TCRbeta, the library was prepared with unique molecular identifiers. Each CDR3 protein gets one entry after TCRdb re-called the PCR reads with MiXCR. Of over 70,000 distinct CDR3 sequences in the sample, 9.5% to 15% were seen once. The specimen was PBMCs from the stem cell graft donor, collected from the stem cell graft. The receptors derive from a human donor who donated a stem cell graft to a child with inherited bone marrow failure.

The V and J genes are TRBV19 and TRBJ1-1; D is perhaps TRBD1 (5 bases). The CDR3 spans 14 residues. CDR1 is LNHDA and CDR2 is SQIVND in the germline V gene (reference sequence). V dropped 3 bases and J dropped 4 bases, with 12 bases sitting between them. Here the CDR3 reads CASSIWGVGTEAFF. DNA of the CDR3: TGTGCCAGTAGTATTTGGGGGGTTGGCACTGAAGCTTTCTTT.

This clonotype appeared many times. The V and J genes are TRBV4-3 and TRBJ2-2; unclear D gene. The CDR3 loop spans 15 amino acids. CDR1 is LGHNA, CDR2 YSLEER, per germline. The ends were cut back, 6 bases at V and 4 bases at J, with 15 bases in the middle. As DNA, the CDR3 is TGCGCCAGCAGTGGCCTACCTTCTCTCACCGGGGAGCTGTTTTTT. The encoded protein is CASSGLPSLTGELFF.

This chain uses TRBV7-9 with TRBJ2-7, with a weak D call TRBD2 (7 bases). The germline gives CDR1 SEHNR, CDR2 FQNEAQ (reference sequence). The CDR3 has 15 amino acids. V lost 8 bases and J lost 0, with 17 bases in between. The CDR3 reads CASCRGGGGSYEQYF. The CDR3 nucleotides are TGTGCCAGCTGCCGAGGGGGGGGGGGCTCCTACGAGCAGTACTTC.

This clonotype has ten or more counts. The rearrangement joins TRBV7-8 to TRBJ2-6, with 10 bases aligning to TRBD2. V lost 3 bases and J lost 2; bases outside the gene matches: 4. The germline CDR1 and CDR2 sequences are SGHVS and FQNEAQ. This CDR3 has 17 amino acids. CDR3 sequence reads: CASSFLAGDPGANVLTF. The DNA of the CDR3 is TGTGCCAGCAGCTTCCTAGCGGGAGACCCTGGGGCCAACGTCCTGACTTTC.

The chain uses TRBV18 and TRBJ1-1, with D perhaps matching TRBD1 (5 bases). This CDR3 spans 13 amino acids. V lost 6 bases and J 6 bases, leaving 14 bases between the germline ends. The V gene's germline CDR1 is KGHSH and CDR2 LQKENI. The CDR3 DNA reads as TGTGCCAGCTCGGAGGGGAAAGTCGCTGAAGCTTTCTTT. Its translation: CASSEGKVAEAFF.

The chain employs TRBV18 and TRBJ1-1, with D possibly being TRBD1 (6 bases). V shed 3 bases and J shed 1 base, with 12 bases lying between them. The germline gives CDR1 KGHSH, CDR2 LQKENI. The CDR3 covers 15 residues. The CDR3 region is CASSPVGQSNTEAFF. The CDR3 region has the DNA TGTGCCAGCTCACCCGTCGGACAGTCGAACACTGAAGCTTTCTTT.

This clonotype was detected many times. The chain couples TRBV20-1 to TRBJ2-5; D might be TRBD1 or TRBD2, each matching 5 bases. Trimming pared 6 bases from V and 1 base from J, leaving 15 bases between. CDR1 DFQATT and CDR2 SNEGSKA come from the germline V gene (reference sequence). The CDR3 covers 14 residues. The CDR3 here is CSAEGWQAQETQYF. The CDR3 DNA is TGCAGTGCCGAGGGGTGGCAGGCCCAAGAGACCCAGTACTTC.

This clonotype was observed many times. The genes are TRBV4-3 and TRBJ1-6; no clear D gene. V was shortened by 0 bases and J by 7 bases, with 13 bases between the two germline ends. CDR1 and CDR2 from the germline V gene are LGHNA and YSLEER. The CDR3 sequence is 16 residues long. The CDR3 coding sequence is TGCGCCAGCAGCCAAGATTTCATGGGAAGGAATTCACCCCTCCACTTT. It translates to CASSQDFMGRNSPLHF.

This clonotype was recorded at least ten times. The chain couples TRBV10-2 to TRBJ2-3, with 10 bases matching TRBD2. The length of the CDR3 is 15 residues. From germline, CDR1 is WSHSY and CDR2 SAAADI. The junction had 7 bases not matched to a gene; V was cut back by 4 bases and J by 6 bases. The CDR3 spells CASSGAGGLPDTQYF. In DNA, the CDR3 is TGCGCCAGCAGTGGAGCGGGGGGGCTCCCCGATACGCAGTATTTT.

At least ten counts were recorded for this clonotype. J is TRBJ1-5 and V is TRBV30; D unclear. Trimming shortened V by 0 bases and J by 0 bases, and 6 bases separated the two germline ends. The CDR3 contains 14 residues. The germline gives CDR1 GTSNPN, CDR2 SVGIG (reference sequence). This CDR3 is CAWSVQISNQPQHF. CDR3 nucleotide sequence: TGTGCCTGGAGTGTACAGATTAGCAATCAGCCCCAGCATTTT. Variable domain in full (rest from reference TRBV30 and TRBJ1-5): SQTIHQWPATLVQPVGSPLSLECTVEGTSNPNLYWYRQAAGRGLQLLFYSVGIGQISSEVPQNLSASRPQDRQFILSSKKLLLSDSGFYLCAWSVQISNQPQHFGDGTRLSIL.

This clonotype appeared a few times. The chain carries TRBV2 and TRBJ2-5; D tentatively reads TRBD1 or TRBD2 (6 bases each). V dropped 1 base and J dropped 6 bases, with 15 bases sitting between them. This CDR3 contains 15 residues. CDR1 is SNHLY and CDR2 is FYNNEI in the germline V gene. The CDR3 sequence is CASSEEVGGGKTQYF. CDR3 bases: TGTGCCAGCAGTGAAGAAGTGGGGGGCGGGAAGACCCAGTACTTC.

The V gene is TRBV12-3 or TRBV12-4, the J gene TRBJ1-5; maybe TRBD1 (6 bases). V lost 1 base and J lost 7, with 8 bases in between. The CDR3 is 13 residues long. The CDR3 reads CASSLGTDQPQHF. Here the CDR3 DNA reads TGTGCCAGCAGTTTAGGGACAGACCAGCCCCAGCATTTT.

This clonotype was observed many times. V usage is TRBV2 and J usage is TRBJ2-3; no clear D gene. Germline V gene sequence: CDR1 SNHLY, CDR2 FYNNEI. Trimming took off 2 bases at V and 8 bases at J, with 5 bases between the two ends. The CDR3 is 11 residues long. CDR3 protein: CASSEPGTQYF. The CDR3 DNA reads TGTGCCAGCAGTGAACCCGGTACGCAGTATTTT. The whole variable domain, remainder taken from reference TRBV2 and TRBJ2-3, is EPEVTQTPSHQVTQMGQEVILRCVPISNHLYFYWYRQILGQKVEFLVSFYNNEISEKSEIFDDQFSVERPDGSNFTLKIRSTKLEDSAMYFCASSEPGTQYFGPGTRLTVL.

This clonotype came up many times. CDR3: CASSLGQGTSGELFF. The CDR3 DNA reads TGTGCCAGCAGCTTAGGGCAGGGGACGTCCGGGGAGCTGTTTTTT. V usage is TRBV7-9 and J usage is TRBJ2-2, with a weak D call TRBD1 (6 bases). The V end lost 1 base, the J end lost 6 bases, and 12 bases lay between the germline ends. The CDR3 contains 15 residues. The germline gives CDR1 SEHNR, CDR2 FQNEAQ (reference sequence).

The rearrangement joins TRBV6-6 to TRBJ1-5; TRBD1 is a possible D gene (5 bases). The CDR3 contains 14 residues. Trimming stripped 6 bases from V and 4 bases from J, with 13 bases between. Germline assignment: CDR1 MNHNY and CDR2 SVGAGI (reference sequence). CDR3 region: CASSPRGWNQPQHF. Here the CDR3 DNA reads TGTGCCAGCAGCCCCCGGGGGTGGAATCAGCCCCAGCATTTT.

The chain couples TRBV19 to TRBJ1-1; 8 nucleotides match TRBD1. The V and J ends lost 9 bases and 1 base, in that order; junction bases with no gene match: 4. The length of the CDR3 is 13 residues. Per germline, CDR1 LNHDA and CDR2 SQIVND (reference sequence). CDR3 residues: CASSDRGNTEAFF. The CDR3, as DNA: TGTGCCAGCTCCGACAGGGGGAACACTGAAGCTTTCTTT.

This clonotype was observed at least ten times. The gene calls are TRBV20-1 and TRBJ1-5; possibly TRBD1 for D (6 bases). Trimming removed 3 bases at V and 2 bases at J, with 11 bases between. Germline CDR1 reads DFQATT; CDR2 reads SNEGSKA (reference sequence). CDR3 length: 14 amino acids. This chain's CDR3 is CSASPTGRNQPQHF. The CDR3, as DNA: TGCAGTGCTAGTCCGACAGGTCGCAATCAGCCCCAGCATTTT.

There are many counts of this clonotype. J is TRBJ2-1 and V is TRBV5-1; TRBD1 is a possible D gene (6 bases). Germline V lookup: CDR1 SGHRS, CDR2 YFSETQ. CDR3 length: 16 amino acids. V was cut by 1 base and J by 4 bases, with 15 bases left in between. CDR3 residues: CASSLFAGTPYNEQFF. The DNA of the CDR3 is TGCGCCAGCAGCTTGTTCGCCGGGACACCTTACAATGAGCAGTTCTTC.

This clonotype was seen many times. The genes are TRBV7-2 and TRBJ2-7; no reliable D call. Germline CDR1 reads SGHTA; CDR2 reads FQGNSA. The CDR3 is made up of 13 amino acids. V was pared by 5 bases and J by 2 bases, with 10 bases between. The CDR3 sequence: CASSRTPPYEQYF. CDR3 nucleotide sequence: TGTGCCAGCAGCCGAACCCCGCCCTACGAGCAGTACTTC. Using reference TRBV7-2 and TRBJ2-7 for the parts outside the CDR3, the full variable domain is GAGVSQSPSNKVTEKGKDVELRCDPISGHTALYWYRQSLGQGLEFLIYFQGNSAPDKSGLPSDRFSAERTGGSVSTLTIQRTQQEDSAVYLCASSRTPPYEQYFGPGTRLTVT.

In this sample, this clonotype turned up many times. This chain joins TRBV12-3 or TRBV12-4 and TRBJ1-1; the D gene is possibly TRBD1 (6 bases). This CDR3 is built from 15 residues. Trimming removed 5 bases at V and 0 bases at J, with 13 bases between. CDR3 nucleotides: TGTGCCAGCAGTATCTACAGGGAGATGAACACTGAAGCTTTCTTT. Protein product: CASSIYREMNTEAFF.

This clonotype was detected a few times. The chain links TRBV13 to TRBJ2-7; D may be TRBD2 (6 bases). Germline V gene data show CDR1 as PRHDT and CDR2 as FYEKMQ (reference sequence). The CDR3 is made up of 13 amino acids. Trimming shortened V by 5 bases and J by 1 base, and 9 bases separated the two germline ends. The CDR3: CASSAEGSYEQYF. In nucleotides, the CDR3 is TGTGCCAGCAGCGCGGAGGGTTCCTACGAGCAGTACTTC.

This clonotype appeared many times. This chain joins TRBV7-9 and TRBJ2-5; D is unresolved. V lost 5 bases, J lost 1 base, and 8 bases lay in between. The germline CDR1 and CDR2 sequences are SEHNR and FQNEAQ (reference sequence). This CDR3 is 13 amino acids long. CDR3 in DNA: TGTGCCAGCAGCGGGCCTCCCCAAGAGACCCAGTACTTC. Translation gives CASSGPPQETQYF.

This clonotype was counted only a few times. The CDR3 sequence: CASSLGTYDEQFF. The CDR3 DNA follows: TGTGCCAGCAGTTTGGGGACTTACGATGAGCAGTTCTTC. The genes are TRBV12-3 or TRBV12-4 and TRBJ2-1; the D gene is possibly TRBD2 (6 bases). Between the trimmed V and J ends, which lost 3 bases and 8 bases, there was a span of 11 bases. The CDR3 has 13 residues.

In its sample, this clonotype was seen many times. V usage is TRBV4-3 and J usage is TRBJ1-5; D is unclear. CDR1 and CDR2 from the germline V gene are LGHNA and YSLEER. Trimming cost V 1 base and J 4 bases, with 11 bases left between them. The CDR3 contains 15 residues. The CDR3 is CASSQVLSQNQPQHF. The DNA for the CDR3 is TGCGCCAGCAGCCAAGTCTTGTCACAGAATCAGCCCCAGCATTTT.

This clonotype was found many times. The chain employs TRBV18 and TRBJ1-2; no clear D gene. There are 13 residues in the CDR3. Germline assignment: CDR1 KGHSH and CDR2 LQKENI. The germline V and J ends were trimmed by 5 bases and 8 bases, with 15 bases remaining between them. The CDR3 reads CASSAGSSGGYTF. In nucleotides, the CDR3 is TGTGCCAGCTCAGCTGGGTCTTCGGGAGGCTACACCTTC.

This clonotype was seen many times. The J gene is TRBJ2-7, the V gene TRBV7-9; D unresolved. Trimming took off 3 bases at V and 3 bases at J, with 15 bases between the two ends. CDR1 is SEHNR and CDR2 is FQNEAQ in the germline V gene (reference sequence). The CDR3 length is 15 residues. This chain's CDR3 is CASSFPLVDNYEQYF. Written as DNA, the CDR3 is TGTGCCAGCAGCTTTCCCTTGGTTGATAACTACGAGCAGTACTTC.

This clonotype was found many times. V and J are TRBV4-3 and TRBJ1-1, with D perhaps matching TRBD1 (5 bases). This CDR3 is built from 14 residues. Trimming removed 4 bases from V and 2 bases from J, with 11 bases in between. The germline CDR1 and CDR2 sequences are LGHNA and YSLEER. CDR3 protein: CASSPGLLNTEAFF. In DNA form, the CDR3 reads TGCGCCAGCAGCCCGGGACTCCTCAACACTGAAGCTTTCTTT.

V usage is TRBV14 and J usage is TRBJ2-5, with no clear D. V lost 0 bases to trimming and J lost 5 bases, with 7 bases between them. The CDR3 consists of 13 residues. Germline V gives CDR1 SGHDN, CDR2 FVKESK. The CDR3 nucleotides are TGTGCCAGCAGCCAAGATGTCGCCGAGACCCAGTACTTC. Its protein product is CASSQDVAETQYF.

This clonotype was seen at least ten times. The chain has TRBV12-3 or TRBV12-4 and TRBJ1-2; D perhaps matches TRBD1 (6 bases). The CDR3 totals 14 residues. The V end lost 3 bases, the J end lost 2 bases, and 10 bases lay between the germline ends. The CDR3 loop is CASSFSTGNYGYTF. In DNA, the CDR3 is TGTGCCAGCAGTTTCTCTACAGGGAACTATGGCTACACCTTC.

The table lists this clonotype with many counts. The V gene is TRBV7-9, the J gene TRBJ2-1, with D possibly being TRBD1 or TRBD2 (5 bases each). This CDR3 region has 13 residues. Looked up from germline, CDR1 is SEHNR and CDR2 is FQNEAQ (reference sequence). The V end lost 5 bases, the J end lost 4 bases, and 9 bases lay between the germline ends. The CDR3 nucleotides read TGTGCCAGCAGCCCCGGGACGTACAATGAGCAGTTCTTC. Protein: CASSPGTYNEQFF.